Listed below are T cell receptor beta chains from one sample, sequenced in a study of blood T cell repertoires in COVID-19. The assay was immunoSEQ multiplex PCR, and TCRdb's table has in-frame clones only and misses some. Among around 230,000 clones listed, approximately 85% were seen once. The sequenced material came from peripheral blood. Receptors were obtained from a man over 45 with COVID-19, enrolled during active disease. Both conserved end residues are part of each CDR3. Each record gives: clone size, D gene, J gene, V gene, CDR3 protein, CDR3 DNA. A D gene is named only where the DNA matches it firmly. Clone size is stated in some rows and not others, as once, few, many or a class when expanded.

size: NA; D: NA; J: TRBJ1-5; V: TRBV6-2/TRBV6-3; CDR3: CASSPSNQPQHF; DNA: TGTGCCAGCAGTCCGAGCAATCAGCCCCAGCATTTT
size: NA; D: TRBD2; J: TRBJ2-7; V: TRBV7-3; CDR3: CASSPYPGGEQYF; DNA: TGTGCCAGCAGCCCCTATCCGGGGGGCGAGCAGTACTTC
size: NA; D: TRBD1; J: TRBJ2-7; V: TRBV4-2; CDR3: CASSQDGTGGNYEQYF; DNA: TGTGCCAGCAGCCAAGATGGGACAGGGGGAAACTACGAGCAGTACTTC
size: NA; D: NA; J: TRBJ1-5; V: TRBV2; CDR3: CASSGDRPSNQPQHF; DNA: TGTGCCAGCAGTGGAGACAGGCCGAGCAATCAGCCCCAGCATTTT
size: NA; D: NA; J: TRBJ1-6; V: TRBV7-2; CDR3: CASSPPTTGLSPLHF; DNA: TGTGCCAGCAGCCCGCCCACGACAGGCCTTTCACCCCTCCACTTT
size: NA; D: TRBD2; J: TRBJ2-3; V: TRBV5-1; CDR3: CASSSLTGGPDTQYF; DNA: TGCGCCAGCAGCTCCCTCACGGGGGGGCCGGATACGCAGTATTTT
size: NA; D: NA; J: TRBJ2-2; V: TRBV5-1; CDR3: CASSLDGQGRTGELFF; DNA: TGCGCCAGCAGCTTGGATGGGCAGGGTCGGACCGGGGAGCTGTTTTTT
size: few; D: NA; J: TRBJ1-2; V: TRBV6-2/TRBV6-3; CDR3: CASSWVNMRDYGYTF; DNA: TGTGCCAGCAGTTGGGTAAACATGAGGGACTATGGCTACACCTTC
size: NA; D: NA; J: TRBJ2-4; V: TRBV6-5; CDR3: CASSTVAKNIQYF; DNA: TGTGCCAGCAGTACAGTAGCCAAAAACATTCAGTACTTC
size: NA; D: NA; J: TRBJ2-4; V: TRBV4-2; CDR3: CASSQDPGWINRAKNIQYF; DNA: TGTGCCAGCAGCCAAGATCCAGGGTGGATTAATCGGGCCAAAAACATTCAGTACTTC
size: once; D: NA; J: TRBJ1-6; V: TRBV30; CDR3: CAWKVENNSPLHF; DNA: TGTGCCTGGAAAGTCGAGAATAATTCACCCCTCCACTTT
size: once; D: NA; J: TRBJ2-7; V: TRBV7-9; CDR3: CASSPSRRPDEQYF; DNA: TGTGCCAGCAGCCCTTCCCGGAGGCCCGACGAGCAGTACTTC
size: NA; D: TRBD2; J: TRBJ2-1; V: TRBV24-1; CDR3: CATSETSRSYNEQFF; DNA: TGTGCCACCAGCGAGACTAGCCGTTCTTACAATGAGCAGTTCTTC
size: NA; D: TRBD1; J: TRBJ2-7; V: TRBV6-2/TRBV6-3; CDR3: CASSTDRGLYEQYF; DNA: TGTGCCAGCAGTACGGACAGGGGGTTGTACGAGCAGTACTTC
size: NA; D: NA; J: TRBJ1-6; V: TRBV28; CDR3: CASLGHMGAGNSPLHF; DNA: TGTGCCAGCCTCGGACATATGGGGGCCGGGAATTCACCCCTCCACTTT
size: NA; D: NA; J: TRBJ2-7; V: TRBV2; CDR3: CASSAQPAREQYF; DNA: TGTGCCAGCAGTGCCCAACCTGCTAGAGAGCAGTACTTC
size: NA; D: TRBD1; J: TRBJ2-2; V: TRBV6-1; CDR3: CASREDRGKSGELFF; DNA: TGTGCCAGCAGAGAAGACAGGGGGAAATCCGGGGAGCTGTTTTTT
size: NA; D: NA; J: TRBJ2-7; V: TRBV2; CDR3: CASSDEGLGEQYF; DNA: TGTGCCAGCAGCGACGAGGGACTCGGCGAGCAGTACTTC
size: few; D: TRBD1; J: TRBJ2-1; V: TRBV9; CDR3: CASSVGQGVYNEQFF; DNA: TGTGCCAGCAGCGTCGGACAGGGGGTCTACAATGAGCAGTTCTTC
size: few; D: TRBD1; J: TRBJ1-1; V: TRBV7-9; CDR3: CASLGQGRNTEAFF; DNA: TGTGCCAGCCTAGGACAGGGAAGGAACACTGAAGCTTTCTTT
size: once; D: TRBD1; J: TRBJ1-1; V: TRBV6-5; CDR3: CASPRTGDLNTEAFF; DNA: TGTGCCAGCCCCCGGACAGGGGATCTGAACACTGAAGCTTTCTTT
size: NA; D: NA; J: TRBJ1-2; V: TRBV27; CDR3: CASRLNYRTASSGYTF; DNA: TGTGCCAGCAGACTCAACTACCGGACAGCCTCGTCGGGCTACACCTTC
size: NA; D: NA; J: TRBJ1-5; V: TRBV6-5; CDR3: CASTPQGNSNQPQHF; DNA: TGTGCCAGCACCCCCCAGGGGAATAGCAATCAGCCCCAGCATTTT
size: NA; D: NA; J: TRBJ2-7; V: TRBV4-2; CDR3: CASSQASSSSYEQYF; DNA: TGTGCCAGCAGCCAAGCCTCATCGAGCTCCTACGAGCAGTACTTC
size: NA; D: TRBD1; J: TRBJ1-4; V: TRBV5-8; CDR3: CASSQGTGPEKLFF; DNA: TGTGCCAGCAGCCAGGGGACAGGGCCTGAAAAACTGTTTTTT
size: NA; D: NA; J: TRBJ1-4; V: TRBV4-3; CDR3: CASSQVSGVGEKLFF; DNA: TGCGCCAGCAGCCAAGTCTCAGGGGTGGGAGAAAAACTGTTTTTT
size: NA; D: TRBD2; J: TRBJ2-3; V: TRBV28; CDR3: CAAGGTTDTQYF; DNA: TGTGCCGCGGGGGGAACCACAGATACGCAGTATTTT
size: few; D: NA; J: TRBJ2-7; V: TRBV5-1; CDR3: CASSPQTSSDEQYF; DNA: TGCGCCAGCAGCCCCCAAACTAGCTCCGACGAGCAGTACTTC
size: NA; D: TRBD2; J: TRBJ2-5; V: TRBV13; CDR3: CASSLGTSGGPAETQYF; DNA: TGTGCCAGCAGCCTGGGGACTAGCGGGGGCCCCGCTGAGACCCAGTACTTC
size: NA; D: NA; J: TRBJ1-4; V: TRBV9; CDR3: CASSVALEGRDNEKLFF; DNA: TGTGCCAGCAGCGTAGCTTTGGAGGGAAGGGATAATGAAAAACTGTTTTTT
size: once; D: TRBD2; J: TRBJ2-5; V: TRBV9; CDR3: CASSVGGGGETQYF; DNA: TGTGCCAGCAGCGTAGGCGGGGGTGGAGAGACCCAGTACTTC
size: NA; D: TRBD2; J: TRBJ2-5; V: TRBV2; CDR3: CASTGRRGGPIQETQYF; DNA: TGTGCCAGCACCGGGAGGCGGGGGGGCCCCATCCAAGAGACCCAGTACTTC
size: NA; D: NA; J: TRBJ1-2; V: TRBV5-6; CDR3: CASSLLQADGYTF; DNA: TGTGCCAGCAGCTTGCTACAGGCAGATGGCTACACCTTC
size: NA; D: NA; J: TRBJ1-2; V: TRBV12-3/TRBV12-4; CDR3: CASSPGVVYGYTF; DNA: TGTGCCAGCAGCCCAGGGGTGGTTTATGGCTACACCTTC
size: NA; D: TRBD1; J: TRBJ1-1; V: TRBV7-2; CDR3: CASSLSRTGNTEAFF; DNA: TGTGCCAGCAGCTTAAGCAGGACAGGGAACACTGAAGCTTTCTTT
size: NA; D: TRBD1; J: TRBJ2-1; V: TRBV3-1/TRBV3-2; CDR3: CASSQDPTGFKRSYNEQFF; DNA: TGTGCCAGCAGCCAAGATCCGACAGGGTTTAAGCGCTCCTACAATGAGCAGTTCTTC
size: NA; D: NA; J: TRBJ2-2; V: TRBV28; CDR3: CASSPSPGVTGELFF; DNA: TGTGCCAGCAGTCCTTCGCCAGGGGTGACCGGGGAGCTGTTTTTT
size: NA; D: TRBD2; J: TRBJ2-1; V: TRBV4-3; CDR3: CASSQEIGAGGTNEQFF; DNA: TGCGCCAGCAGCCAAGAGATCGGAGCGGGGGGGACAAATGAGCAGTTCTTC
size: NA; D: TRBD1; J: TRBJ1-3; V: TRBV18; CDR3: CASSPPGTGSGNTIYF; DNA: TGTGCCAGCTCACCACCTGGGACAGGGTCAGGAAACACCATATATTTT
size: NA; D: NA; J: TRBJ1-5; V: TRBV5-1; CDR3: CASSLGGTYNQPQHF; DNA: TGCGCCAGCAGCTTGGGTGGGACATACAATCAGCCCCAGCATTTT
size: NA; D: TRBD1; J: TRBJ1-2; V: TRBV5-4; CDR3: CASSYGGGQGDGYTF; DNA: TGTGCCAGCAGTTACGGTGGGGGACAGGGGGATGGCTACACCTTC
size: once; D: TRBD1; J: TRBJ1-6; V: TRBV6-2/TRBV6-3; CDR3: CASSSWRGLNSPLHF; DNA: TGTGCCAGCAGTTCTTGGAGGGGGCTGAATTCACCCCTCCACTTT
size: NA; D: TRBD1; J: TRBJ1-2; V: TRBV5-1; CDR3: CASSVGTGNYGYTF; DNA: TGCGCCAGCAGCGTCGGGACAGGAAACTATGGCTACACCTTC
size: NA; D: NA; J: TRBJ1-3; V: TRBV20-1; CDR3: CSASRGTISGNTIYF; DNA: TGCAGTGCTAGTCGGGGAACGATCTCTGGAAACACCATATATTTT
size: NA; D: TRBD1; J: TRBJ2-5; V: TRBV20-1; CDR3: CSASKGGDPLGTQYF; DNA: TGCAGTGCTAGTAAAGGGGGCGATCCTTTGGGGACCCAGTACTTC
size: once; D: NA; J: TRBJ1-4; V: TRBV4-1; CDR3: CASSQIGLQGEKLFF; DNA: TGCGCCAGCAGCCAGATCGGCCTACAGGGTGAAAAACTGTTTTTT
size: NA; D: NA; J: TRBJ2-7; V: TRBV28; CDR3: CASSIRGAPYYEQYF; DNA: TGTGCCAGCTCCATTCGGGGTGCTCCTTACTACGAGCAGTACTTC
size: NA; D: NA; J: TRBJ1-5; V: TRBV5-6; CDR3: CASSLGWRETNQPQHF; DNA: TGTGCCAGCAGCTTGGGATGGCGGGAAACCAATCAGCCCCAGCATTTT
size: NA; D: NA; J: TRBJ1-1; V: TRBV5-1; CDR3: CASSFIGGNTEAFF; DNA: TGCGCCAGCAGCTTCATCGGGGGGAACACTGAAGCTTTCTTT
size: NA; D: NA; J: TRBJ2-3; V: TRBV11-3; CDR3: CASSPQQGGVADTQYF; DNA: TGTGCCAGCAGCCCACAACAGGGAGGGGTGGCAGATACGCAGTATTTT
size: NA; D: TRBD1; J: TRBJ2-7; V: TRBV28; CDR3: CASSLQGQVAYEQYF; DNA: TGTGCCAGCAGCTTACAAGGACAGGTCGCCTACGAGCAGTACTTC
size: NA; D: NA; J: TRBJ2-7; V: TRBV6-6; CDR3: CASSSDRSSYEQYF; DNA: TGTGCCAGCAGCTCCGACAGGAGCTCCTACGAGCAGTACTTC